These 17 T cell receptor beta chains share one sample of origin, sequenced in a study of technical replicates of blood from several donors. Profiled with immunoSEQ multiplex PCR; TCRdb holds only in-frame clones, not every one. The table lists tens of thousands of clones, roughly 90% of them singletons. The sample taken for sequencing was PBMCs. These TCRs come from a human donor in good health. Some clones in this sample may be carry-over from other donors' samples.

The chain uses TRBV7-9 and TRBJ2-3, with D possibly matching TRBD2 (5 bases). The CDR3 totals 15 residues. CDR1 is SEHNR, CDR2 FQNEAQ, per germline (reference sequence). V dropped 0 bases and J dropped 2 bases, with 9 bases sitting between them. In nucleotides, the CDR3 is TGTGCCAGCAGCTTAGCTGTGGGAGACACAGATACGCAGTATTTT. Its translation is CASSLAVGDTDTQYF.

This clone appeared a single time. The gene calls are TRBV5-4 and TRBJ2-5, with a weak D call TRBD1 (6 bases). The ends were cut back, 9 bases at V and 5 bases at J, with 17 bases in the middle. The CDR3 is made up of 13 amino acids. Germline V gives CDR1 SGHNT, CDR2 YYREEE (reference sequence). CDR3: CANSDRGFETQYF. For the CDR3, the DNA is TGTGCCAACTCGGACAGAGGGTTTGAGACCCAGTACTTC.

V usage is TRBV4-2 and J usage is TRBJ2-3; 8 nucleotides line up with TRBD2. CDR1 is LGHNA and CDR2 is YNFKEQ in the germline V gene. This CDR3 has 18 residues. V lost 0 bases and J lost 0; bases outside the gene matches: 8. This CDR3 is CASSQDLVASGSTDTQYF. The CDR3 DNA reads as TGTGCCAGCAGCCAAGACCTCGTCGCTAGCGGGAGCACAGATACGCAGTATTTT.

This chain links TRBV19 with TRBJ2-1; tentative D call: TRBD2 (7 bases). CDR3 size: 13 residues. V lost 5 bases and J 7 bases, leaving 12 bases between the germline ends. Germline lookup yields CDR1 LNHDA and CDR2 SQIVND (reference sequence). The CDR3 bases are TGTGCCAGTAGTGGGGGGGCCTTGAATGAGCAGTTCTTC. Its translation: CASSGGALNEQFF.

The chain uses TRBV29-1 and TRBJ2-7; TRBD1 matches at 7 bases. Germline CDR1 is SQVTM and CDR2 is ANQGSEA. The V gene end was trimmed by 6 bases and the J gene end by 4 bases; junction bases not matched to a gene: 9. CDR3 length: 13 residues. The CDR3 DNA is TGCAGCGTGGCTGACAGGGTATTGTACGAGCAGTACTTC. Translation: CSVADRVLYEQYF.

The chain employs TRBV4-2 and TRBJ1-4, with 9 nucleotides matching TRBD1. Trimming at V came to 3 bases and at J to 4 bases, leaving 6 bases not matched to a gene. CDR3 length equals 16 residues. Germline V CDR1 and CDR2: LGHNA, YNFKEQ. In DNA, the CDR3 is TGTGCCAGCAGCCAGGCTGACAGGGGGTATAATGAAAAACTGTTTTTT. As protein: CASSQADRGYNEKLFF.

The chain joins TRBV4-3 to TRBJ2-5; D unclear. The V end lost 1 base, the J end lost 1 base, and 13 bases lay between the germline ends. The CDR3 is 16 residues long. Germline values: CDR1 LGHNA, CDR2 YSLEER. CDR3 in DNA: TGCGCCAGCAGCCAAGGTGGCTCCTTACGCCAAGAGACCCAGTACTTC. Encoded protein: CASSQGGSLRQETQYF.

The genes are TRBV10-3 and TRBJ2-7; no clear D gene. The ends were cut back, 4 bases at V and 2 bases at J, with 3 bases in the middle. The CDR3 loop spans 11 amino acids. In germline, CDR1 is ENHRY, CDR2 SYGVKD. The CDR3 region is CAISAAYEQYF. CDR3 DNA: TGTGCCATCAGTGCCGCCTACGAGCAGTACTTC.

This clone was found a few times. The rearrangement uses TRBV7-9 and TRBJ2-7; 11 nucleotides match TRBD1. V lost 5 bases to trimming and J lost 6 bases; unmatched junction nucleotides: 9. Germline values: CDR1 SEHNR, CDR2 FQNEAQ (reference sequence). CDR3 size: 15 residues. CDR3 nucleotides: TGTGCCAGCAGCCGAGAGCAGGACAGGGGGCTCGAGCAGTACTTC. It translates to CASSREQDRGLEQYF.

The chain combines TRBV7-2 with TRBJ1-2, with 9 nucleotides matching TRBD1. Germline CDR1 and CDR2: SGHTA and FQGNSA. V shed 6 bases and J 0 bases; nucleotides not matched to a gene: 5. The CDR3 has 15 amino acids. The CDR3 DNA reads TGTGCCAGCAGAGGACAGGGGCAACCTAACTATGGCTACACCTTC. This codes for CASRGQGQPNYGYTF.

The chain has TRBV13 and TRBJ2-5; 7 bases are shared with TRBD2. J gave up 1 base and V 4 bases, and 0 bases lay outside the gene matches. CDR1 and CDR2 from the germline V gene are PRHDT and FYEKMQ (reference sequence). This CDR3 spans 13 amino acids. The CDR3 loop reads CASSSSGQETQYF. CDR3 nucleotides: TGTGCCAGCAGCTCTAGCGGCCAAGAGACCCAGTACTTC.

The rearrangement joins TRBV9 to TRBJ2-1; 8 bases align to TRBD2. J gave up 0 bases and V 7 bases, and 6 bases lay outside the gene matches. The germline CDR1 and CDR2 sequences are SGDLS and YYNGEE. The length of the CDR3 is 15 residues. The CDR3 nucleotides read TGTGCCAGCCGGGGCGGGAGGCCCTCCTACAATGAGCAGTTCTTC. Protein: CASRGGRPSYNEQFF.

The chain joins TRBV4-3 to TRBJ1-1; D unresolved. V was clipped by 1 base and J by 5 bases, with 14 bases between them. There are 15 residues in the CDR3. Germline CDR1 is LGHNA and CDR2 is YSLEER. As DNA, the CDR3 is TGCGCCAGCAGCCAAGGTACACCGTCCAAAACTGAAGCTTTCTTT. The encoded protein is CASSQGTPSKTEAFF.

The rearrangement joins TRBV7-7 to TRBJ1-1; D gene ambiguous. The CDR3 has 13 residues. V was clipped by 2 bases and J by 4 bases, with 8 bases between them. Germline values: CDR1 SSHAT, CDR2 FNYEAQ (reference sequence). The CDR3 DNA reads TGTGCCAGCAGCTTATTTCGGGGCACTGAAGCTTTCTTT. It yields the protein CASSLFRGTEAFF.

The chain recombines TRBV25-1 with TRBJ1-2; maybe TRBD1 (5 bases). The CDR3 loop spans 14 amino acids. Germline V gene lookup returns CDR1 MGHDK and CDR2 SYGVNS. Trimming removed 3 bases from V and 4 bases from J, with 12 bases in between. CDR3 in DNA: TGTGCCAGCAGTGATGGTGGCGGGGCCTATGGCTACACCTTC. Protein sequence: CASSDGGGAYGYTF.

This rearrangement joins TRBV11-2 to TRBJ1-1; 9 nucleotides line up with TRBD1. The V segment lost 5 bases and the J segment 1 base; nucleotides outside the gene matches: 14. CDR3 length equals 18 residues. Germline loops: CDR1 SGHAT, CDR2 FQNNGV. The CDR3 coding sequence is TGTGCCAGCAGCCACGGCTGGGGACAGGGCTTAAGGAACACTGAAGCTTTCTTT. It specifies CASSHGWGQGLRNTEAFF.

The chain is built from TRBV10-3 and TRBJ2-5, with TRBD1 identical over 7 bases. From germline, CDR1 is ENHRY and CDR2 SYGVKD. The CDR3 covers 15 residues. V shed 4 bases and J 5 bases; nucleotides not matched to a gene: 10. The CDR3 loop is CAISAGTAQGETQYF. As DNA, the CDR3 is TGTGCCATCAGTGCGGGGACAGCCCAAGGGGAGACCCAGTACTTC.